The clone carrying this TCR beta chain was seen at least ten times. The antigen is not known. It was RNA transcripts that yielded the amplified TCR beta CDR3 regions. When the TCR CDR3 underwent first-round RT-PCR, the HTBI primer set was used. TCRdb analysed the multiplex PCR reads with MiXCR anew, one entry per CDR3 protein. The table shows about 270,000 distinct CDR3 sequences, with roughly a quarter occurring only once. Pregnant or lactating patients were excluded, as were those with uncontrolled infection or other autoimmune disease. The PBMCs were sourced from fresh peripheral blood (approximately 9.6 ml). Germline CDR1 is MDHEN and CDR2 is SYDVKM. The CDR3 is 12 residues long. Trimming left V 7 bases short and J 6 bases short, with 10 bases between. This sample is drawn from a study of T cells in Graves' hyperthyroidism and ophthalmopathy. Notes on the study in general: A 13 V-J model separated ophthalmopathy from stable hyperthyroidism. Also found in blood were most expanded thyroid clonotypes above 0.001.

This receptor was identified in a woman in her 40s with Graves' ophthalmopathy. Sequenced sample: blood. J is TRBJ1-5 and V is TRBV28; D uncertain. CDR3 DNA: TGTGCCAGCACCCCCCCGGGTCAGCCCCAGCATTTT. Translation: CASTPPGQPQHF.